This TCR beta chain was found in a study of T cell responses to AZD1222 COVID-19 vaccine. As concerns this clone: Antigen: not known.

General study points: Among the donors, most were white British and more were female, and clonal diversity was possibly underestimated. The repertoires were collected only after the peak T cell response. Epitopes outside B.1.351 and B.1.1.7 mutated regions reportedly drew nearly half of spike TCRs. Spike-wide coverage was observed for vaccine-associated CD4 TCRs, with dominant responses at 160-218 and 743-854.

Germline lookup yields CDR1 MNHEY and CDR2 SVGAGI. Trimming stripped 7 bases from V and 0 bases from J, with 14 bases between. This CDR3 region has 15 residues. Assay: immunoSEQ multiplex PCR; the TCRdb copy retains only in-frame clones and omits some. The sample shows just over 80,000 clones, around 90% of them seen only once. Sequenced material: peripheral blood, taken on day 0 of AZD1222 vaccination. The TCR originated in an adult in good health. The chain uses TRBV6-5 and TRBJ2-3; D remains unclear. The CDR3 coding sequence is TGTGCCAGCACACGAAACACCCCTAGCACAGATACGCAGTATTTT. Residues: CASTRNTPSTDTQYF.